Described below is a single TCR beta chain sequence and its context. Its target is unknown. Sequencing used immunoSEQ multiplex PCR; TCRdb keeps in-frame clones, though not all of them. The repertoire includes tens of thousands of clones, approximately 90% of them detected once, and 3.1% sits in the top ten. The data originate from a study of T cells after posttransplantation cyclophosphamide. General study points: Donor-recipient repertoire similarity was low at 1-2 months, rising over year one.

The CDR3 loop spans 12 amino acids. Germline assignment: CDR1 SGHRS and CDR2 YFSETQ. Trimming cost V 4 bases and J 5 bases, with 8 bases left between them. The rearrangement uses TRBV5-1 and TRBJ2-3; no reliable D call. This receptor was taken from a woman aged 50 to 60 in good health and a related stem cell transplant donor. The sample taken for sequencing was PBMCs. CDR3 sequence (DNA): TGCGCCAGCAGCCCACTCGGAGATACGCAGTATTTT. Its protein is CASSPLGDTQYF.